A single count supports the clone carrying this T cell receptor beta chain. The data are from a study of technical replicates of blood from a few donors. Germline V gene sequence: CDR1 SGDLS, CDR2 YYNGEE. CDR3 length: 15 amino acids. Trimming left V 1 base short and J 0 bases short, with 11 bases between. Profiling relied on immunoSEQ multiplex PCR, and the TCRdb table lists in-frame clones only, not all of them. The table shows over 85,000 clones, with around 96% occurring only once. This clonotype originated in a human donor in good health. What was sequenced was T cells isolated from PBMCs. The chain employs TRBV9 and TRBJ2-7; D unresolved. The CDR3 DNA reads TGTGCCAGCAGCGTAAGTTTCTACGCCTCCTACGAGCAGTACTTC. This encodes CASSVSFYASYEQYF.